This TCR beta chain was documented in a study of T cell changes during pregnancy in multiple sclerosis. This clone came up once. Method: immunoSEQ multiplex PCR; TCRdb's copy keeps in-frame clones and lacks some. The sample records about 75,000 clones, about 93% being singletons. In germline, CDR1 is SQVTM, CDR2 ANQGSEA. With 7 bases removed from V and 4 bases from J, the gap between germline ends came to 7 bases. This CDR3 has 10 residues. The sequencing here drew on CD4+ T cells from peripheral blood mononuclear cells, taken after pregnancy. This sequence originates from a female donor with multiple sclerosis, enrolled in a pregnancy study. The chain is built from TRBV29-1 and TRBJ1-1; D remains ambiguous. The CDR3 nucleotides are TGCAGCGCTGTCGTCACTGAAGCTTTCTTT. It yields the protein CSAVVTEAFF.